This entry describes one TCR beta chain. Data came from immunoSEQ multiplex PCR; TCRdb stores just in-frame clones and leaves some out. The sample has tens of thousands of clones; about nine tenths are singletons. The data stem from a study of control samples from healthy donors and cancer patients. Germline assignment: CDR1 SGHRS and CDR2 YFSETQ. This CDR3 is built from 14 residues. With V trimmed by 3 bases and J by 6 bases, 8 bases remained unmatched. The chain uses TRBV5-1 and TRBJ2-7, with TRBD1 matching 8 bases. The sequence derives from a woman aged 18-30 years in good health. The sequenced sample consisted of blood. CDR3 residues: CASSWGSQGVEQYF. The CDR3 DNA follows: TGCGCCAGCAGCTGGGGCTCACAGGGGGTCGAGCAGTACTTC.